This T cell receptor (beta chain) came from a study of blood T cells in healthy people across ages. The second PCR ran about 6 to 12 cycles with a sample-barcoded 5' primer and J-beta primers. TCRdb reprocessed the 5' RACE reads with MiXCR, giving one entry per CDR3 protein. The repertoire holds about 670,000 distinct CDR3 sequences, under 65% seen once, with 13% in the top ten. Trimming left V 7 bases short and J 1 base short, with 13 bases between. The CDR3 loop spans 14 amino acids. Looked up from germline, CDR1 is MNHEY and CDR2 is SMNVEV (reference sequence). The authors isolated at least 6 million PBMCs per sample. Study conclusions and caveats: Diversity was higher, and naive CD4+ cells more numerous, in long-lived donors than in aged donors. Diversity estimates from one million T cells were considered underestimates.

This clonotype has just one count. Antigen unknown. The origin of this receptor is a woman aged 80 or over in good health. The rearrangement joins TRBV27 to TRBJ2-5; no firm D call. Sequenced sample: blood. The CDR3 DNA sequence: TGTGCCAGCAATCCGGGCAGGTCCCAAGAGACCCAGTACTTC. Protein: CASNPGRSQETQYF.